This T cell receptor (beta chain) was captured in a study of T cell responses to AZD1222 COVID-19 vaccine. Study results and limitations: Samples come after the peak T cell response, not at day 14. Unmutated variant regions reportedly attract nearly half of all spike-specific TCRs.

This clone showed up just a few times. What it recognizes is unknown. Deletions cut 6 bases from V and 8 bases from J, with 10 bases between. Germline values: CDR1 LNHDA, CDR2 SQIVND (reference sequence). The CDR3 has 12 amino acids. Generated by immunoSEQ multiplex PCR, the TCRdb table keeps only in-frame clones and is missing some. The data hold some 100,000 clones, with about 86% observed a single time. Here the sequenced sample was peripheral blood, taken 28 days after the second AZD1222 dose. This sequence originates from an adult who received the AZD1222 COVID-19 vaccine. The chain joins TRBV19 to TRBJ1-4; no firm D call. The CDR3 sequence: CASSLREEKLFF. DNA of the CDR3: TGTGCCAGTAGCCTACGGGAGGAAAAACTGTTTTTT. The complete variable domain, with remaining parts taken from reference TRBV19 and TRBJ1-4, reads DGGITQSPKYLFRKEGQNVTLSCEQNLNHDAMYWYRQDPGQGLRLIYYSQIVNDFQKGDIAEGYSVSREKKESFPLTVTSAQKNPTAFYLCASSLREEKLFFGSGTQLSVL.